One and the same sample provided the 31 T cell receptor beta chains below, sequenced in a study of beta chain features in type 1 diabetes. General study points: Within each of all four CD4+ subsets, Type 1 diabetes patients had TCRB CDR3s that were moderately but significantly shorter.

No antigens are known for them. Isolated RNA was reverse transcribed in full, so expressed TCRB transcripts were sequenced. Profiled with immunoSEQ multiplex PCR; TCRdb holds only in-frame clones, not every one. The sample carries roughly 260,000 clones, over 20% recorded once. The sample taken for sequencing was naive CD4+ T cells from blood. The receptor source for this set is a woman aged 40-49 years with type 1 diabetes.

This clone was counted only a few times. The V gene is TRBV7-9, the J gene TRBJ2-1; D is undetermined. Trimming shortened V by 1 base and J by 7 bases, and 8 bases separated the two germline ends. CDR3 length: 13 residues. CDR1 is SEHNR, CDR2 FQNEAQ, per germline (reference sequence). The CDR3 spells CASSLEQINEQFF. The CDR3 DNA is TGTGCCAGCAGCTTAGAACAGATAAATGAGCAGTTCTTC.

The chain combines TRBV20-1 with TRBJ2-7; perhaps TRBD2 as D (5 bases). The germline gives CDR1 DFQATT, CDR2 SNEGSKA (reference sequence). CDR3 length: 11 amino acids. V lost 6 bases and J lost 7, with 13 bases in between. CDR3 nucleotide sequence: TGCAGTGCAAGTCGCCGGGAAGAGCAGTACTTC. Amino acid sequence: CSASRREEQYF.

This clone showed up just a few times. The chain carries TRBV7-9 and TRBJ1-1; no reliable D call. V was clipped by 4 bases and J by 1 base, with 7 bases between them. This CDR3 has 13 residues. Germline CDR1 reads SEHNR; CDR2 reads FQNEAQ (reference sequence). The CDR3 region has the DNA TGTGCCAGCAGCTCGCAGGCGAACACTGAAGCTTTCTTT. Translation: CASSSQANTEAFF.

The chain carries TRBV5-1 and TRBJ1-3, with D possibly TRBD1 on 5 matching bases. Germline V gene lookup returns CDR1 SGHRS and CDR2 YFSETQ. Trimming shortened V by 0 bases and J by 1 base, and 5 bases separated the two germline ends. The CDR3 is 14 amino acids. CDR3 DNA: TGCGCCAGCAGCTTGGGACAGTCTGGAAACACCATATATTTT. Amino acid sequence: CASSLGQSGNTIYF.

Only a few counts were recorded for this clone. The chain uses TRBV30 and TRBJ1-5; 10 nucleotides match TRBD1. Unmatched junction bases numbered 6, after V lost 7 bases and J lost 6 bases. This CDR3 region has 13 residues. From germline, CDR1 is GTSNPN and CDR2 SVGIG (reference sequence). The CDR3 loop reads CASTGGIGQPQHF. The CDR3 nucleotides read TGTGCCTCGACAGGGGGCATCGGTCAGCCCCAGCATTTT.

This rearrangement joins TRBV5-1 to TRBJ1-1, with D unresolved. Germline V CDR1 and CDR2: SGHRS, YFSETQ. Trimming removed 4 bases at V and 0 bases at J, with 7 bases between. CDR3 length equals 13 residues. The CDR3 spells CASSPTLNTEAFF. DNA for the CDR3: TGCGCCAGCAGCCCTACCCTGAACACTGAAGCTTTCTTT.

The rearrangement uses TRBV5-1 and TRBJ2-1; D gene uncertain. CDR3 length: 15 amino acids. Germline-derived CDR1 and CDR2 are SGHRS and YFSETQ. V gave up 2 bases and J gave up 1 base, with 10 bases separating them. DNA of the CDR3: TGCGCCAGCAGCTTAGGAGCGCGTTCCTACAATGAGCAGTTCTTC. It codes for CASSLGARSYNEQFF.

This clone came up a few times. This chain uses TRBV28 with TRBJ1-2; no clear D. The germline CDR1 and CDR2 sequences are MDHEN and SYDVKM. The CDR3 length is 15 residues. Trimming shortened V by 7 bases and J by 2 bases, and 17 bases separated the two germline ends. The CDR3 DNA sequence: TGTGCCAGCACACCCGGGGAGGAGGCCAACTATGGCTACACCTTC. This gives the protein CASTPGEEANYGYTF.

This clone appeared a few times. The chain combines TRBV27 with TRBJ2-1, with 7 bases identical to TRBD1. Trimming took 4 bases from V and 4 from J; bases not matched to a gene: 4. Looked up from germline, CDR1 is MNHEY and CDR2 is SMNVEV (reference sequence). This CDR3 contains 14 residues. CDR3 nucleotide sequence: TGTGCCAGCAGTTCTCGGACAGGTTACAATGAGCAGTTCTTC. Its translation: CASSSRTGYNEQFF.

The rearrangement uses TRBV7-2 and TRBJ2-7; D remains ambiguous. The germline CDR1 and CDR2 sequences are SGHTA and FQGNSA. The V end lost 3 bases, the J end lost 4 bases, and 4 bases lay between the germline ends. The CDR3 is 11 residues long. In DNA form, the CDR3 reads TGTGCCAGCAGCTTCCAATACGAGCAGTACTTC. Translation gives CASSFQYEQYF.

This rearrangement joins TRBV9 to TRBJ2-3, with 8 bases that match TRBD2. The CDR3 loop spans 15 amino acids. V shed 3 bases and J 5 bases; nucleotides not matched to a gene: 8. CDR1 and CDR2 (germline): SGDLS, YYNGEE. CDR3 bases: TGTGCCAGCAGCGGGAGCGGGGGTAAGGGAGATACGCAGTATTTT. This encodes CASSGSGGKGDTQYF.

The chain is built from TRBV19 and TRBJ2-1; TRBD2 matches 10 bases. V shed 1 base and J 12 bases; nucleotides not matched to a gene: 9. The CDR3 has 15 residues. In germline, CDR1 is LNHDA, CDR2 SQIVND (reference sequence). CDR3: CASSIGSGGAFSQFF. The CDR3 DNA sequence: TGTGCCAGTAGTATAGGGAGCGGGGGGGCCTTCTCGCAGTTCTTC.

V and J are TRBV9 and TRBJ2-5, with 10 bases aligning to TRBD1. This CDR3 is 15 amino acids long. CDR1 is SGDLS and CDR2 is YYNGEE in the germline V gene. V was pared by 0 bases and J by 3 bases, with 2 bases of the junction left unmatched. The CDR3 sequence: CASSVVGTGEETQYF. The CDR3 DNA sequence: TGTGCCAGCAGCGTAGTAGGGACAGGGGAAGAGACCCAGTACTTC.

J is TRBJ1-1 and V is TRBV4-3, with D hard to call. The CDR3 length is 12 residues. With 3 bases removed from V and 4 bases from J, the gap between germline ends came to 6 bases. Per the germline V gene, CDR1 is LGHNA and CDR2 is YSLEER. The CDR3, as DNA: TGCGCCAGCAGCCAGCCCGGCACTGAAGCTTTCTTT. Encoded protein: CASSQPGTEAFF.

This clone was picked up a small number of times. An end of the junction does not agree with germline; a read error may underlie this. The CDR3 sequence: CASSAGQVNPEAFF. In nucleotides, the CDR3 is TGTGCCAGCAGTGCGGGACAGGTGAACCCTGAAGCTTTCTTT. The chain joins TRBV2 to TRBJ1-1; 8 bases align to TRBD1. Germline CDR1 and CDR2: SNHLY and FYNNEI. This CDR3 comprises 14 residues.

V usage is TRBV10-3 and J usage is TRBJ2-1; possibly TRBD1 for D (6 bases). The V and J ends lost 11 bases and 7 bases respectively, with 15 bases between them. Germline V gene sequence: CDR1 ENHRY, CDR2 SYGVKD. The CDR3 consists of 12 residues. CDR3 protein: CASSVRGNEQFF. DNA of the CDR3: TGTGCCTCATCAGTCAGGGGAAATGAGCAGTTCTTC.

The chain carries TRBV7-6 and TRBJ2-1; tentative D call: TRBD1 (7 bases). V was clipped by 5 bases and J by 3 bases, with 14 bases between them. CDR1 is SGHVS, CDR2 FNYEAQ, per germline. This CDR3 has 15 amino acids. CDR3 sequence reads: CASSAGQPNYNEQFF. CDR3 DNA sequence: TGTGCCAGCAGCGCGGGACAGCCGAACTACAATGAGCAGTTCTTC.

The sample holds a few counts of this clone. Additional DNA sequences in this sample encode the identical CDR3. V is TRBV9 and J is TRBJ2-5, with 9 bases identical to TRBD2. V was clipped by 0 bases and J by 4 bases; unmatched bases: 4. The CDR3 covers 15 residues. Germline V gene data show CDR1 as SGDLS and CDR2 as YYNGEE. CDR3 nucleotide sequence: TGTGCCAGCAGCGTAGGAGGAGCGGGGGGAGAGACCCAGTACTTC. As protein: CASSVGGAGGETQYF.

This clone is a singleton in its sample. The gene calls are TRBV15 and TRBJ2-7; a possible D gene is TRBD2 (6 bases). CDR1 and CDR2 from the germline V gene are LNHNV and YYDKDF (reference sequence). Between the trimmed V and J ends, which lost 0 bases and 5 bases, there was a span of 14 bases. This CDR3 spans 15 amino acids. CDR3 bases: TGTGCCACCAGCAGAGATACTGGAGGGGTCGACGAGCAGTACTTC. Translating it yields CATSRDTGGVDEQYF.

The chain carries TRBV28 and TRBJ2-7, with D possibly TRBD2 on 5 matching bases. Germline V gives CDR1 MDHEN, CDR2 SYDVKM. This CDR3 comprises 17 residues. The ends were cut back, 8 bases at V and 1 base at J, with 24 bases in the middle. The CDR3 spells CASPPQRGVMGSYEQYF. As DNA, the CDR3 is TGTGCCAGCCCACCTCAACGGGGAGTTATGGGATCCTACGAGCAGTACTTC. The variable domain in full, completed from reference TRBV28 and TRBJ2-7, reads DVKVTQSSRYLVKRTGEKVFLECVQDMDHENMFWYRQDPGLGLRLIYFSYDVKMKEKGDIPEGYSVSREKKERFSLILESASTNQTSMYLCASPPQRGVMGSYEQYFGPGTRLTVT.

This clone was seen only a few times. The CDR3 spells CASSEFTDRDNGYTF. DNA of the CDR3: TGTGCCAGCAGTGAATTCACCGACAGGGACAATGGCTACACCTTC. The chain joins TRBV25-1 to TRBJ1-2, with 7 bases fitting TRBD1. Losses at the gene ends were 1 base for V and 6 bases for J; bases not matched to a gene: 8. The CDR3 contains 15 residues. Germline V gene lookup returns CDR1 MGHDK and CDR2 SYGVNS.

This clone was seen only a few times. The V call is TRBV9, the J call TRBJ2-1, with D unclear. The V end lost 0 bases, the J end lost 5 bases, and 15 bases lay between the germline ends. Germline V gene sequence: CDR1 SGDLS, CDR2 YYNGEE. The CDR3 consists of 16 residues. The CDR3: CASSVAERVENNEQFF. CDR3 coding DNA: TGTGCCAGCAGCGTAGCGGAGCGAGTTGAGAACAATGAGCAGTTCTTC.

This clone was observed a few times. The chain links TRBV7-3 to TRBJ1-5; 7 bases are shared with TRBD1. The CDR3 length is 14 residues. J gave up 3 bases and V 6 bases, and 5 bases lay outside the gene matches. Germline V gene data show CDR1 as SGHTA and CDR2 as FQGTGA. CDR3 loop: CASRRQGPNQPQHF. CDR3 in DNA: TGTGCCAGCAGAAGACAGGGCCCCAATCAGCCCCAGCATTTT.

This clone has just a few counts. V usage is TRBV9 and J usage is TRBJ2-1; a possible D gene is TRBD1 (5 bases). The CDR3 extends over 13 amino acids. V shed 0 bases and J shed 7 bases, with 8 bases lying between them. Germline CDR1 SGDLS, CDR2 YYNGEE. DNA of the CDR3: TGTGCCAGCAGCGTAGGCCCAGGGAATGAGCAGTTCTTC. It translates to CASSVGPGNEQFF.

This clone was picked up a small number of times. This chain links TRBV5-4 with TRBJ1-2; D remains ambiguous. CDR3 size: 13 residues. The germline V gene encodes CDR1 SGHNT and CDR2 YYREEE (reference sequence). V was pared by 0 bases and J by 4 bases, with 7 bases between. The CDR3 coding sequence is TGTGCCAGCAGCTTGGAACAGACCTATGGCTACACCTTC. Protein product: CASSLEQTYGYTF.

The CDR3 nucleotides are TGCGCCAGCAGCCAAATAGCGCGACCCAGCCCTTGGGGCTACACCTTC. Its protein is CASSQIARPSPWGYTF. The rearrangement links TRBV4-3 to TRBJ1-2; D ambiguous. Trimming shortened V by 2 bases and J by 8 bases, and 21 bases separated the two germline ends. The V gene's germline CDR1 is LGHNA and CDR2 YSLEER. This CDR3 region has 16 residues.

The chain links TRBV4-2 to TRBJ2-1; D gene uncertain. Per the germline V gene, CDR1 is LGHNA and CDR2 is YNFKEQ. This CDR3 region has 17 residues. V was pared by 0 bases and J by 0 bases, with 12 bases between. The CDR3 region has the DNA TGTGCCAGCAGCCAAGAAGTTAGTGCTAGCTCCTACAATGAGCAGTTCTTC. It specifies CASSQEVSASSYNEQFF.

The genes are TRBV18 and TRBJ2-5, with TRBD2 matching over 11 bases. Trimming removed 3 bases from V and 3 bases from J; junction bases left unmatched: 12. Germline assignment: CDR1 KGHSH and CDR2 LQKENI. The CDR3 totals 18 residues. CDR3 sequence reads: CASSPRLAGIHQKETQYF. The CDR3 DNA reads TGTGCCAGCTCACCCAGACTAGCGGGAATACATCAAAAAGAGACCCAGTACTTC. Drawing the rest from reference TRBV18 and TRBJ2-5, the complete variable domain is NAGVMQNPRHLVRRRGQEARLRCSPMKGHSHVYWYRQLPEEGLKFMVYLQKENIIDESGMPKERFSAEFPKEGPSILRIQQVVRGDSAAYFCASSPRLAGIHQKETQYFGPGTRLLVL.

This clone turned up a few times. The chain couples TRBV7-9 to TRBJ2-1; 8 bases map to TRBD2. CDR3 length: 14 amino acids. The V gene end was trimmed by 3 bases and the J gene end by 8 bases; junction bases not matched to a gene: 6. Germline V lookup: CDR1 SEHNR, CDR2 FQNEAQ (reference sequence). The CDR3 loop is CASSFAGGQYEQFF. In DNA, the CDR3 is TGTGCCAGCAGCTTCGCGGGGGGCCAGTATGAGCAGTTCTTC.

This chain connects TRBV27 to TRBJ1-5; 9 nucleotides line up with TRBD1. From germline, CDR1 is MNHEY and CDR2 SMNVEV (reference sequence). The V and J ends lost 6 bases and 5 bases, in that order; junction bases with no gene match: 2. The CDR3 has 13 amino acids. CDR3 region: CASSRDRDQPQHF. The CDR3 DNA is TGTGCCAGCAGCCGGGACAGGGATCAGCCCCAGCATTTT.

This clone was seen more than once but under ten times. The CDR3 coding sequence is TGTGCCAGCAGCTTGGCGGGGGAGGATACGCAGTATTTT. Its protein product is CASSLAGEDTQYF. This rearrangement joins TRBV5-4 to TRBJ2-3; tentative D call: TRBD2 (6 bases). In germline, CDR1 is SGHNT, CDR2 YYREEE (reference sequence). The CDR3 has 13 amino acids. Trimming shortened V by 0 bases and J by 6 bases, and 8 bases separated the two germline ends.